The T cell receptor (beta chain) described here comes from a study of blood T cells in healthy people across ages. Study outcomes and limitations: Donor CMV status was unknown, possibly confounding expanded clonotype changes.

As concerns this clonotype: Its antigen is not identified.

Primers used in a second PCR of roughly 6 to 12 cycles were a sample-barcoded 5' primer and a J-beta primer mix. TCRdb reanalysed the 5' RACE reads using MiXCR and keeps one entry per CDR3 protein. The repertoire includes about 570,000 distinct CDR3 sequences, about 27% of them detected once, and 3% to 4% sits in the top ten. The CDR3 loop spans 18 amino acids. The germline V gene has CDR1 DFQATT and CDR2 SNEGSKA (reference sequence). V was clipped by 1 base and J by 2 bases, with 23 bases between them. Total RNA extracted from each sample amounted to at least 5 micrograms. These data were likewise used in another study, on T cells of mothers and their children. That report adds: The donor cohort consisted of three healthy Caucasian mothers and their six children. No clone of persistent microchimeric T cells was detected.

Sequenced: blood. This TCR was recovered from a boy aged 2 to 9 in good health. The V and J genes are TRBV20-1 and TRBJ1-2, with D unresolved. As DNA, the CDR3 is TGCAGTGCTAGAGTCCCGAACAGCTTCCTAACTTCAAACTATGGCTACACCTTC. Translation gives CSARVPNSFLTSNYGYTF.